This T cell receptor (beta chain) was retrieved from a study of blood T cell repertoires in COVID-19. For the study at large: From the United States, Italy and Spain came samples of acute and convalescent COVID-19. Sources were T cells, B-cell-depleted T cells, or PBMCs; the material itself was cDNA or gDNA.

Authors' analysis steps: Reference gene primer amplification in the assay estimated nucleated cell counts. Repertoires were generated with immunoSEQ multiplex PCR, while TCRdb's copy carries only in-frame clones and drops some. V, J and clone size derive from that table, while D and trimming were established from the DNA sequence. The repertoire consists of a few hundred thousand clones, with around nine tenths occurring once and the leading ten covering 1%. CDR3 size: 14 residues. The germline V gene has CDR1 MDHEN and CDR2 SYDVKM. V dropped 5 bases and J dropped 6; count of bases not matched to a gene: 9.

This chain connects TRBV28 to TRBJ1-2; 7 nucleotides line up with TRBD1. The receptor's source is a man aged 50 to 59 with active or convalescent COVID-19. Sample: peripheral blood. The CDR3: CASSRTGVVDGYTF. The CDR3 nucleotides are TGTGCCAGCAGTAGAACAGGGGTGGTGGATGGCTACACCTTC.